The TCR beta chain under discussion was sequenced for a study of Ad26.COV2.S vaccination and SARS-CoV-2 variants. Treatment described: around 19 received Ad26.COV2.S at low or high dose, single or two shots; 5 received placebo; per-sample allocation not given. Day 63 after the first injection of vaccine or placebo was the sampling time. The CDR3 is made up of 14 amino acids. Assay used: immunoSEQ multiplex PCR; TCRdb lists only in-frame clones, some missing. The sample comprises about 400,000 clones, about nine tenths of which are singletons, and under 2% rests with the top ten. The sample consisted of peripheral blood, taken in a trial of Ad26.COV2.S vaccine versus placebo. This sequence originates from a person between 18 and 65 years old who received the Ad26.COV2.S COVID-19 vaccine or a placebo. The chain employs TRBV21-1 and TRBJ2-3; the table's D call, TRBD1, has no DNA check behind it. TRBV21-1 is assigned pseudogene status. The CDR3 here is CASSETPQGDTQYF. As DNA, the CDR3 is TGTGCCAGCAGCGAAACCCCCCAGGGAGATACGCAGTATTTT.